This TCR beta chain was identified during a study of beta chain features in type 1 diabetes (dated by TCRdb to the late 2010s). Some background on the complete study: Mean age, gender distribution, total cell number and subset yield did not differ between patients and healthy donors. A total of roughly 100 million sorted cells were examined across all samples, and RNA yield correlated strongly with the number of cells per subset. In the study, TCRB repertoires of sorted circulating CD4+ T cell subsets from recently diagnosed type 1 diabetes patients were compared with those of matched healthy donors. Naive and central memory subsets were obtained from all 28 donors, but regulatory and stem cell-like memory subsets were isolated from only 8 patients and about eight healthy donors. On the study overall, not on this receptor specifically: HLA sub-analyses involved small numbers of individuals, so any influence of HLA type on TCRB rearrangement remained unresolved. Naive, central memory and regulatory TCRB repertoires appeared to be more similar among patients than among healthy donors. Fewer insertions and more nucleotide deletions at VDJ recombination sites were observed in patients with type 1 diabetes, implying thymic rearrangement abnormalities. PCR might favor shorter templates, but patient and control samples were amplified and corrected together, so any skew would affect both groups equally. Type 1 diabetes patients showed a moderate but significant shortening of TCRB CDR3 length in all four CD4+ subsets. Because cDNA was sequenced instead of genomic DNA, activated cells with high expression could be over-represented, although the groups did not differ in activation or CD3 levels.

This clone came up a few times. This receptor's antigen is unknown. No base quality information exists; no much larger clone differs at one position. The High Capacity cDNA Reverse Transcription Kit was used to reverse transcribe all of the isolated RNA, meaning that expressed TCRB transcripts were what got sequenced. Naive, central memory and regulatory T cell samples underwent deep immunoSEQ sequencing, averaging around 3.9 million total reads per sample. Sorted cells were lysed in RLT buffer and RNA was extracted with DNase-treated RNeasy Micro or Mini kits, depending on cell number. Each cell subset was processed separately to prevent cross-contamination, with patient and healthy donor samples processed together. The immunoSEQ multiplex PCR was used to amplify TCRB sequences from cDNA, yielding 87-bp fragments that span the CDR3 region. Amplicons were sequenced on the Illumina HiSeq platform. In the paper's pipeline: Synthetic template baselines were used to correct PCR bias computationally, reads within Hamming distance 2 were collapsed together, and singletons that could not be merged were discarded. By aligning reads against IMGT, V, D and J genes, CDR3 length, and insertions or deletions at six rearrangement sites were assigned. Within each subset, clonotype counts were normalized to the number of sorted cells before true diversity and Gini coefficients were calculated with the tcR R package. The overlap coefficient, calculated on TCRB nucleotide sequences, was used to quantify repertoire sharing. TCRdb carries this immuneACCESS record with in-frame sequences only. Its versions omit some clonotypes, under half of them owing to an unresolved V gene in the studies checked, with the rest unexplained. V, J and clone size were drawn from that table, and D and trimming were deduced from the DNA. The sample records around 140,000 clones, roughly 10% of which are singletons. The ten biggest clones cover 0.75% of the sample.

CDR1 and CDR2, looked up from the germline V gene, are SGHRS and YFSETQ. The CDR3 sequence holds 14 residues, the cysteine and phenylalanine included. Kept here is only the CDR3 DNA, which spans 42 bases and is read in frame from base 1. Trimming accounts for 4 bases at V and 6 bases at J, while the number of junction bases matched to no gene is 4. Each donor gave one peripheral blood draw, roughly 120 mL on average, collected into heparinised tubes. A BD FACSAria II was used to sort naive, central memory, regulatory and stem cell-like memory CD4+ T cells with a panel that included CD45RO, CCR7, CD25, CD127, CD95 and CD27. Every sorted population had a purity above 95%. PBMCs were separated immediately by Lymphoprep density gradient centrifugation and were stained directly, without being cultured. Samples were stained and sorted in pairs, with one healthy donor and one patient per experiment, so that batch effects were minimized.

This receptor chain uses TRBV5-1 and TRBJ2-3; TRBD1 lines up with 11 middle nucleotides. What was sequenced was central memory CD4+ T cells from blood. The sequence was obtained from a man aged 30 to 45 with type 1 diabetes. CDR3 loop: CASSMGQGDDTQYF. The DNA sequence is TGCGCCAGCAGCATGGGACAGGGGGACGATACGCAGTATTTT.